The present entry profiles one TCR beta chain with its context. What this receptor recognizes is not known. No much larger clonotype is one base removed from it; base qualities were not supplied. The sample contains more than one DNA sequence encoding this CDR3. Donors were healthy HIV-negative adults with no recently reported acute infections or vaccinations. Every donor was a Caucasian adult residing in Nashville, Tennessee, USA. CD4+ T cells were enriched by magnetic negative selection; naive cells were then positively selected on CD45RA, and the negative fraction formed the memory subset. After blood collection by leukapheresis, PBMCs were isolated using Ficoll-Histopaque density gradient centrifugation and then cryopreserved in the vapor phase of liquid nitrogen. Purity and quantity of every magnetically sorted T cell population were checked by analytical flow cytometry. Genomic DNA was isolated from each sorted fraction and quantified by UV absorbance on a Nanodrop 2000c.

This record comes from a study of shared clonotypes between healthy human individuals (dated by TCRdb to 2020 to 2021). Describing the broader study: The cohort comprised a couple of women and three men aged 18 to 49 years. For each donor, CD4 naive and CD4 memory were each given three plates, CD8 naive was given two plates, and CD8 memory was given one plate. Blood TCR repertoires of about five healthy adults were deeply sequenced to estimate repertoire size and the extent of clonotype sharing between individuals. To increase sequencing depth and limit assay-specific biases, different laboratories used diverse techniques to prepare libraries and sequence TCR repertoires. Leukapheresis yielded between about 0.9 and 9.5 billion PBMCs per donor. Beyond this particular receptor, the publication reports: Because the study included only a small number of donors, the genetic and exposure-history diversity represented was limited. Compared with non-shared clonotypes, clonotypes shared by all four sorted-subset donors had higher generation probabilities. When several donors were compared, the shared fraction of clonotypes was roughly 5% for naive CD4, around 3.5% for naive CD8, roughly 2.3% for memory CD4, and 0.4% for memory CD8. Incomplete sequencing was indicated by rarefaction of sorted-subset datasets, despite the large sequencing depth. Based on pairwise subsampling, the degree of clonotype sharing among donors was expected to be affected by sequencing depth. Larger estimated clonotype richness was generally found for naive subsets than for memory subsets. Only blood was sampled, and tissue TCR repertoires likely differ from those in blood.

The CDR3, from cysteine to phenylalanine, totals 14 residues. Solely the CDR3 DNA is kept, with 42 bases framed from the first base. According to the germline V gene, CDR1 reads SGDLS and CDR2 reads YYNGEE. V and J lose 4 bases and 2 bases, and a span of 11 bases separates them. Using the deep immunoSEQ assay, multiplex PCR amplified TCR CDR3 regions from genomic DNA. Genomic DNA extracted from each cell subset was distributed evenly over all wells of several immunoSEQ 96-well plates, and each plate served as one replicate. Each replicate PCR for sorted subsets received around 200 ng genomic DNA, equal to roughly 33,000 T cell genomes. Purified libraries were measured with a Qubit 3.0 fluorometer, size-checked on a Bioanalyzer 2100, and measured again with the KAPA Library Quantification kit. Each immunoSEQ 96-well plate was sequenced on its own single-read 150-cycle Illumina NextSeq 550 flow cell. Per the original workflow: Because only junctional sequences without quality scores were contained in the immunoSEQ output, filtering matching that applied to full-length reads could not be performed. To assign V/J genes and CDR3, sequences were annotated against IMGT germline references using PyIR, a Python wrapper for IgBLAST v1.9. Any read was removed if the V/J assignment was weak (E-value above 1e-6), the CDR3 was missing, or the read contained stop codons, out-of-frame junctions, or ambiguous translated residues. V3J clonotypes were defined by identical inferred V gene, J gene, and CDR3 amino acid sequence. Percentage overlap between repertoires was calculated by dividing the number of shared unique clonotypes by the size of the smaller repertoire. RTK rarefaction, the Chao1 estimator, and Recon v2.1 estimates of unobserved clonotypes were used to assess repertoire richness. For all TCRbeta clonotypes obtained by the gDNA method from several donors, generation probabilities were computed with OLGA. The table comes from immuneACCESS by way of TCRdb, which keeps in-frame sequences with V and J called. Part of the clones is missing from these tables; in studies checked, under half for an unresolved V gene and the rest for unknown reasons. The V and J calls and clone size were taken over from that table, and D and trimming were inferred from the DNA. The sample includes a few million clones, with roughly 90% observed a single time. Clones ranked in the top ten supply 0.3% to 0.4% of the sample.

The rearrangement combines TRBV9 with TRBJ2-3; TRBD1 is perhaps the D gene, given 5 matching bases. Sequences were obtained from naive CD4+ T cells from PBMCs. The cell subset or site label of this sample denotes: CD45RA+ positively selected. This clonotype originated in a man younger than 30 in good health. Some clones in this sample may be carry-over from other donors' samples. CDR3 region: CASSPRQNTDTQYF. The nucleotide sequence is TGTGCCAGCAGCCCTCGACAGAACACAGATACGCAGTATTTT.